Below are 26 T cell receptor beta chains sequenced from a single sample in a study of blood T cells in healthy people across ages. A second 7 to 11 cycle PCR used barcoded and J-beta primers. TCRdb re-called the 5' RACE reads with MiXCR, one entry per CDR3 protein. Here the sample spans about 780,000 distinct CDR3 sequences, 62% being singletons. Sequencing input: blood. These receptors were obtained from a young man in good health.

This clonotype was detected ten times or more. The CDR3 sequence is CASSLGASAKNIQYF. CDR3 sequence (DNA): TGCGCCAGCAGCCTCGGGGCTAGTGCCAAAAACATTCAGTACTTC. The chain uses TRBV5-1 and TRBJ2-4, with D perhaps given as TRBD1 or TRBD2 (5 bases each). The CDR3 loop spans 15 amino acids. Trimming pared 4 bases from V and 1 base from J, leaving 12 bases between. Germline loops: CDR1 SGHRS, CDR2 YFSETQ.

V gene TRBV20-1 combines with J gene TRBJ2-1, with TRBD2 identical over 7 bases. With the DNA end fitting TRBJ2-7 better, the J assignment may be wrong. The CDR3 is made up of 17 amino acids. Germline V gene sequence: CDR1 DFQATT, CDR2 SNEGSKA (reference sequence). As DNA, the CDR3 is TGCAGTGCTAGAGATTCGGGGGGTCTCCGGGGGAACAATGAGCAGTACTTC. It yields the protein CSARDSGGLRGNNEQYF.

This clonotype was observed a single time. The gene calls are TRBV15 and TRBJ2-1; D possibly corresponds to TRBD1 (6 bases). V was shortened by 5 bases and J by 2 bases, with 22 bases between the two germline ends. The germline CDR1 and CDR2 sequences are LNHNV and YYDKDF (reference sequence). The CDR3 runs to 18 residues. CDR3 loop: CATSGWGTQGAAYNEQFF. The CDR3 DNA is TGTGCCACCAGCGGATGGGGAACACAGGGTGCTGCCTACAATGAGCAGTTCTTC.

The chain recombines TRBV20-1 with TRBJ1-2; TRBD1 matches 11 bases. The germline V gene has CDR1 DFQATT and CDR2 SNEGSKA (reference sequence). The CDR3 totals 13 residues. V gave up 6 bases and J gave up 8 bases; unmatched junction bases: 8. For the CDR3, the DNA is TGCAGTGCACCGGACAGGGGGCTTTGGGGCTACACCTTC. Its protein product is CSAPDRGLWGYTF.

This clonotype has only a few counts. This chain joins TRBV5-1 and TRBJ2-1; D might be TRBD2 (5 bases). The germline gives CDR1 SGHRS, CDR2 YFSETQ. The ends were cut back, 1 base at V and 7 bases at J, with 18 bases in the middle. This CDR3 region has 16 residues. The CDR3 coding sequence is TGCGCCAGCAGCTTGCCCGGGCCCAGCGGCGGGAATGAGCAGTTCTTC. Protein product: CASSLPGPSGGNEQFF.

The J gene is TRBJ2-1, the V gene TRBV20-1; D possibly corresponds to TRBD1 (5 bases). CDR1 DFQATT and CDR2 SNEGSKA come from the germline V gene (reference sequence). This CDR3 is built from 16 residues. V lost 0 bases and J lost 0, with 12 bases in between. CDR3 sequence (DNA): TGCAGTGCTAGAGATCGTGGGGCCAGCTCCTACAATGAGCAGTTCTTC. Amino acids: CSARDRGASSYNEQFF.

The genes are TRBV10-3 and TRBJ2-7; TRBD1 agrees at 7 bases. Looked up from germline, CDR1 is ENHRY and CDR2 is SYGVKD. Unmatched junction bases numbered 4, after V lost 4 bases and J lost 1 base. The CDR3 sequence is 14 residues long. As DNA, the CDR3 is TGTGCCATCAGTGGGACAGGTGATTCCTACGAGCAGTACTTC. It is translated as CAISGTGDSYEQYF.

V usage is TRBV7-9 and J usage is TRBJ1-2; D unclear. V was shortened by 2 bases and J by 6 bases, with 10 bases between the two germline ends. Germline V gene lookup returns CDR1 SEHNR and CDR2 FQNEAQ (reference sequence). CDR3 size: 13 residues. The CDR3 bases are TGTGCCAGCAGCTTACGGCAGGAGGATGGCTACACCTTC. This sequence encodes CASSLRQEDGYTF.

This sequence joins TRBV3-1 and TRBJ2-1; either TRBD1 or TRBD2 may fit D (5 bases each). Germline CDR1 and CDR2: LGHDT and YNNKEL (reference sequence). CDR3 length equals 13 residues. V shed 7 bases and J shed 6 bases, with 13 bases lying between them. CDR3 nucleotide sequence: TGTGCCAGCAACCACGGGGCGGGCAATGAGCAGTTCTTC. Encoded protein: CASNHGAGNEQFF.

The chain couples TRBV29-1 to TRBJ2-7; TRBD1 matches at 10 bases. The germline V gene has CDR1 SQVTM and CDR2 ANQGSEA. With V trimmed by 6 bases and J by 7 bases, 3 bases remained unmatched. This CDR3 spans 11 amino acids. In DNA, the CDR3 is TGCAGCGTCCCGGGACAGGGGGAGCAGTACTTC. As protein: CSVPGQGEQYF.

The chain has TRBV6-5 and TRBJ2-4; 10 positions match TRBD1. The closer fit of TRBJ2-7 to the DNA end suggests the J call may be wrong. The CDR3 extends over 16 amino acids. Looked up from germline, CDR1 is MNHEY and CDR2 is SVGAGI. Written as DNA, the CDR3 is TGTGCCAGCAGTTACTCCTCCGGGACAGGGGTCTACGAGCAGTACTTC. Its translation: CASSYSSGTGVYEQYF.

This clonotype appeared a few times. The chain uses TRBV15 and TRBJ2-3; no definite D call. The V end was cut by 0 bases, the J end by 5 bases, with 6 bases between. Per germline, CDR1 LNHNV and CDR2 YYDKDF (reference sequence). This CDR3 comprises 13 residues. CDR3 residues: CATSRDLQDTQYF. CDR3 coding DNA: TGTGCCACCAGCAGAGATCTTCAAGATACGCAGTATTTT.

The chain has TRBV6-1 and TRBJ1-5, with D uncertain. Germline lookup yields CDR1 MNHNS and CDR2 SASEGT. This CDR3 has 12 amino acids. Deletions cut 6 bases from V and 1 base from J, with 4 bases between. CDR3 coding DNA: TGTGCCAGCAGAATAAGCAATCAGCCCCAGCATTTT. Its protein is CASRISNQPQHF.

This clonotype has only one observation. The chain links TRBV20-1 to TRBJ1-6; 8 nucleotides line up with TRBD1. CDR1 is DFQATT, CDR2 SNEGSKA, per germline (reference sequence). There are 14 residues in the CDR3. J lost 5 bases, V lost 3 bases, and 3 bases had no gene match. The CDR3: CSARTGANNSPLHF. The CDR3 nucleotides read TGCAGTGCTAGGACAGGGGCTAATAATTCACCCCTCCACTTT.

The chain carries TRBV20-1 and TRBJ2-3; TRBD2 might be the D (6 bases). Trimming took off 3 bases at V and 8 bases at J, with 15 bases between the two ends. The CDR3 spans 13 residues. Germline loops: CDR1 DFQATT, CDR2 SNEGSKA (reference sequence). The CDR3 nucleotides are TGCAGTGCTAGGCGACTAGTAGGAGGTACGCAGTATTTT. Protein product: CSARRLVGGTQYF.

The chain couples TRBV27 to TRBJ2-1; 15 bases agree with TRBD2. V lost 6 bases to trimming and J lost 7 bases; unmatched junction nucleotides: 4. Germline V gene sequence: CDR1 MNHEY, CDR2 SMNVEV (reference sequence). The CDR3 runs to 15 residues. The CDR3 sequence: CASRFGLAGGNEQFF. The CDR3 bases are TGTGCCAGCAGGTTCGGACTAGCGGGGGGGAATGAGCAGTTCTTC.

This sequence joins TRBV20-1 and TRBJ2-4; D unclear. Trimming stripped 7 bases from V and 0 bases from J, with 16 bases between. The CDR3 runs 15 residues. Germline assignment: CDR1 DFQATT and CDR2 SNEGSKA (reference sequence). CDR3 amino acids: CSGLPAPLAKNIQYF. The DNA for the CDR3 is TGCAGTGGGCTGCCAGCCCCTTTAGCCAAAAACATTCAGTACTTC.

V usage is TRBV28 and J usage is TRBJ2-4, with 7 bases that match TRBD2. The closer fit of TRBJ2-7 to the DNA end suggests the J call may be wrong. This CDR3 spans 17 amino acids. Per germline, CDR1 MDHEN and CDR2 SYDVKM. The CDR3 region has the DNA TGTGCCAGCAGTTCATATAAAGCGGGGCTTCGCCACTACGAGCAGTACTTC. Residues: CASSSYKAGLRHYEQYF.

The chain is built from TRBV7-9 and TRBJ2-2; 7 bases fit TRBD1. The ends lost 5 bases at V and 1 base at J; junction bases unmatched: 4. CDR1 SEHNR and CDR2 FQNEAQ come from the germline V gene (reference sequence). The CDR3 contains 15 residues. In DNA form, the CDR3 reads TGTGCCAGCAGCCCGGGACAGCTGAACACCGGGGAGCTGTTTTTT. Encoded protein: CASSPGQLNTGELFF.

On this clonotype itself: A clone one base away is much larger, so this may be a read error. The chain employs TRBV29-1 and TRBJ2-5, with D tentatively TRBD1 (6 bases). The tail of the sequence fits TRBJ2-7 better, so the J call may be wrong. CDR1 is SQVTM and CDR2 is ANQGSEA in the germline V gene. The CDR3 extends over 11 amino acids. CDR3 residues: CSVTRGSEQYF. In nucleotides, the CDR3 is TGCAGCGTTACCAGGGGCTCCGAGCAGTACTTC.

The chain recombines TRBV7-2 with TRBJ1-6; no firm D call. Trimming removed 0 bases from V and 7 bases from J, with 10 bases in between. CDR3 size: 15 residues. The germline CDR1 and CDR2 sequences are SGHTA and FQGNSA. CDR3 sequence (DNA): TGTGCCAGCAGCTTAGCCGGGAACGAAAATTCACCCCTCCACTTT. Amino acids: CASSLAGNENSPLHF.

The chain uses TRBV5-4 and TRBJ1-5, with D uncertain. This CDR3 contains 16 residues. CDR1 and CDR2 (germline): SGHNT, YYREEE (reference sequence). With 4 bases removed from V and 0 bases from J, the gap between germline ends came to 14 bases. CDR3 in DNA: TGTGCCAGCAGCCTAGACACCCATTATAGCAATCAGCCCCAGCATTTT. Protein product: CASSLDTHYSNQPQHF. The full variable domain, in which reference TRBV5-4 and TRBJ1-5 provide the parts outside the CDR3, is ETGVTQSPTHLIKTRGQQVTLRCSSQSGHNTVSWYQQALGQGPQFIFQYYREEENGRGNFPPRFSGLQFPNYSSELNVNALELDDSALYLCASSLDTHYSNQPQHFGDGTRLSIL.

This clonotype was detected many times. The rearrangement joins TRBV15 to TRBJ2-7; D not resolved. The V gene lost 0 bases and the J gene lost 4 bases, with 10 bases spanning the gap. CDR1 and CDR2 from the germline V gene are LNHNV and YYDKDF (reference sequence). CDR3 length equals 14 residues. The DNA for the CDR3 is TGTGCCACCAGCAGAGATCGGGCTAGTTACGAGCAGTACTTC. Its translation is CATSRDRASYEQYF. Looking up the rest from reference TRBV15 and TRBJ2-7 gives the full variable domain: DAMVIQNPRYQVTQFGKPVTLSCSQTLNHNVMYWYQQKSSQAPKLLFHYYDKDFNNEADTPDNFQSRRPNTSFCFLDIRSPGLGDTAMYLCATSRDRASYEQYFGPGTRLTVT.

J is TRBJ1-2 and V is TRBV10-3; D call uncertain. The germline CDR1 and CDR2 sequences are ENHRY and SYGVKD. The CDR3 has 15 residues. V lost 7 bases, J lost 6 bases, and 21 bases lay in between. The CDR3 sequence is CAITPEGTQGNGYTF. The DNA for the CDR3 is TGTGCCATCACCCCCGAGGGCACCCAAGGGAATGGCTACACCTTC.

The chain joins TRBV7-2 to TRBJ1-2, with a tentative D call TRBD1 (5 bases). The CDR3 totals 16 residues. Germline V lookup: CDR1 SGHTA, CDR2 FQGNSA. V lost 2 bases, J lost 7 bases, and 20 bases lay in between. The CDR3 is CASSLRRPGAEVGYTF. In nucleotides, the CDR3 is TGTGCCAGCAGCTTACGAAGACCCGGGGCGGAGGTTGGCTACACCTTC.

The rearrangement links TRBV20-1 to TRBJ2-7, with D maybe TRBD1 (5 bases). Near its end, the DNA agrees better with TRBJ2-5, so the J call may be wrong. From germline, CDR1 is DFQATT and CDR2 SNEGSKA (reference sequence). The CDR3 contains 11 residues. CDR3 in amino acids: CSAGKGETQYF. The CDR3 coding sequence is TGCAGTGCTGGGAAGGGGGAGACCCAGTACTTC.